This T cell receptor (beta chain) was retrieved from a study of blood T cell repertoires in COVID-19. Study context: PBMCs, B-cell-depleted T cells, or T cells provided the cDNA or gDNA that made up the material.

The CDR3 has 15 residues. CDR1 is LNHDA and CDR2 is SQIVND in the germline V gene (reference sequence). V was clipped by 6 bases and J by 2 bases, with 14 bases between them. Under the authors' procedure: Amplification with reference gene primers provided the estimates of nucleated cell counts. Using immunoSEQ multiplex PCR, the repertoire was profiled, and TCRdb retains in-frame clones only, with some absent. The DNA gave D and trimming, while V, J and clone size come from that table. The sample has 130,000 or so clones; around 89% are singletons. The sequenced sample was peripheral blood. The TCR comes from a man between 65 and 80 years old with active COVID-19. The J gene is TRBJ2-1, the V gene TRBV19; TRBD1 is a possible D gene (5 bases). For the CDR3, the DNA is TGTGCCAGTAGCCCAAGGGGTTCCCCCTACAATGAGCAGTTCTTC. It yields the protein CASSPRGSPYNEQFF. The whole variable domain, filled in from reference TRBV19 and TRBJ2-1, reads DGGITQSPKYLFRKEGQNVTLSCEQNLNHDAMYWYRQDPGQGLRLIYYSQIVNDFQKGDIAEGYSVSREKKESFPLTVTSAQKNPTAFYLCASSPRGSPYNEQFFGPGTRLTVL.